This T cell receptor beta chain is from a study of CD8 T cells in ankylosing spondylitis (dated by TCRdb to 2016 to 2017). Regarding the research as a whole: T cell receptor beta repertoires were profiled in healthy donors and ankylosing spondylitis patients so that disease-linked TCR variants could be found. The whole study cohort included about a hundred healthy donors and about two dozen ankylosing spondylitis patients. Peripheral blood samples were taken, and synovial fluid was additionally collected from ankylosing spondylitis patients.

This clonotype appeared a few times. Its antigen target is currently unknown. No qualities accompany the bases; no much larger clone lies one base away. On the study overall, not on this receptor specifically: In peripheral blood, the disease-linked clones were found at relatively low frequencies and had a CD8+ phenotype. A TCR beta motif made up of several highly homologous amino acid variants appeared to be characteristic of blood from ankylosing spondylitis patients. Some motif variants were previously reported in synovial fluid and blood of reactive arthritis patients, suggesting common disease-initiation mechanisms. The disease-linked clones were reported as significantly enriched in matched synovial fluid samples from ankylosing spondylitis patients.

The instrument given in TCRdb is Illumina HiSeq 2500. Quantitative 5'-RACE with molecular barcodes was used to prepare TCR beta libraries. The authors' pipeline ran thus. Disease-linked TCR variants were identified with a new computational method built on a probabilistic model of VDJ rearrangement. The raw public reads went through TCRdb reprocessing: fastp at Q25, MiXCR clone calling, in-frame beta chains kept. Here each entry gathers all rows of one CDR3 protein and keeps the most common genes and DNA. TCRdb, not the authors, supplied the V and J calls. The sample table lists under 300,000 distinct CDR3 sequences, around 7.8% of them with a count of one. The top ten hold about 6.8% of the sample. For this chain, trimming is 3 bases at the V end and 0 bases at the J end, and the number of junction bases without a gene match is 13. Including cysteine and phenylalanine, the CDR3 has 19 amino acids. CDR3 DNA is the only sequence kept; it has 57 bases, read in frame from the first base. As encoded in the germline V gene (reference sequence), CDR1 is DFQATT while CDR2 is SNEGSKA.

The chain uses TRBV20-1 and TRBJ2-4; TRBD1 agrees with 11 junctional bases. The sample consisted of blood, either unsorted or a sorted T cell fraction (not recorded which). This clonotype originated in a male donor with ankylosing spondylitis or in good health (not recorded which). For the CDR3, the sequence is CSASLRTGGPFLAKNIQYF. The nucleotide sequence reads as follows: TGCAGTGCTAGCTTGAGGACAGGGGGCCCTTTCCTAGCCAAAAACATTCAGTACTTC.